Listed below are T cell receptor beta chains from one sample, sequenced in a study of blood T cell repertoires in COVID-19. Clones were read by immunoSEQ multiplex PCR, and TCRdb kept only the in-frame ones, dropping some. The sample carries about 240,000 clones, around 86% recorded once. The specimen was peripheral blood. The receptors originated from a man at least 80 years old with acute or convalescent COVID-19. Both conserved end residues are part of each CDR3. D genes are given only for firm matches. Size is omitted from some rows. Given values are once, few, many or a class for expanded clones.

D gene: -; V gene: TRBV18; clone size: -; J gene: TRBJ1-2; CDR3 protein: CASSPGQNNYGYTF; CDR3 DNA: TGTGCCAGCTCACCCGGACAGAATAACTATGGCTACACCTTC
D gene: TRBD1; V gene: TRBV28; clone size: once; J gene: TRBJ1-5; CDR3 protein: CASSLRTGGNQPQHF; CDR3 DNA: TGTGCCAGCAGTTTGCGAACAGGGGGAAATCAGCCCCAGCATTTT
D gene: -; V gene: TRBV5-5; clone size: -; J gene: TRBJ2-5; CDR3 protein: CASSEAGVETQYF; CDR3 DNA: TGTGCCAGCTCAGAGGCAGGGGTGGAGACCCAGTACTTC
D gene: -; V gene: TRBV15; clone size: -; J gene: TRBJ1-4; CDR3 protein: CATRRYGATNEKLFF; CDR3 DNA: TGTGCCACCAGGAGGTATGGTGCAACTAATGAAAAACTGTTTTTT
D gene: TRBD2; V gene: TRBV7-9; clone size: once; J gene: TRBJ2-3; CDR3 protein: CASSKGPSGGTDTQYF; CDR3 DNA: TGTGCCAGCAGTAAGGGCCCTAGCGGGGGCACAGATACGCAGTATTTT
D gene: -; V gene: TRBV20-1; clone size: -; J gene: TRBJ1-4; CDR3 protein: CSASRRGPNEKLFF; CDR3 DNA: TGCAGTGCTAGTAGGCGGGGTCCCAATGAAAAACTGTTTTTT
D gene: -; V gene: TRBV6-5; clone size: few; J gene: TRBJ1-2; CDR3 protein: CASSYSRPGYGYTF; CDR3 DNA: TGTGCCAGCAGTTACTCGAGGCCCGGCTATGGCTACACCTTC
D gene: -; V gene: TRBV2; clone size: -; J gene: TRBJ1-4; CDR3 protein: CATSPGGTTNEKLFF; CDR3 DNA: TGTGCCACCTCACCGGGGGGAACAACTAATGAAAAACTGTTTTTT
D gene: -; V gene: TRBV4-2; clone size: -; J gene: TRBJ1-4; CDR3 protein: CASSQDQGDRSEKLFF; CDR3 DNA: TGTGCCAGCAGCCAAGATCAGGGCGACAGGTCTGAAAAACTGTTTTTT
D gene: -; V gene: TRBV4-1; clone size: -; J gene: TRBJ1-2; CDR3 protein: CASSQDSDSRYGYTF; CDR3 DNA: TGCGCCAGCAGCCAAGACTCTGACAGCCGCTATGGCTACACCTTC
D gene: -; V gene: TRBV5-6; clone size: -; J gene: TRBJ1-2; CDR3 protein: CASSRTDLQNYGYTF; CDR3 DNA: TGTGCCAGCAGCCGGACAGACCTACAGAACTATGGCTACACCTTC